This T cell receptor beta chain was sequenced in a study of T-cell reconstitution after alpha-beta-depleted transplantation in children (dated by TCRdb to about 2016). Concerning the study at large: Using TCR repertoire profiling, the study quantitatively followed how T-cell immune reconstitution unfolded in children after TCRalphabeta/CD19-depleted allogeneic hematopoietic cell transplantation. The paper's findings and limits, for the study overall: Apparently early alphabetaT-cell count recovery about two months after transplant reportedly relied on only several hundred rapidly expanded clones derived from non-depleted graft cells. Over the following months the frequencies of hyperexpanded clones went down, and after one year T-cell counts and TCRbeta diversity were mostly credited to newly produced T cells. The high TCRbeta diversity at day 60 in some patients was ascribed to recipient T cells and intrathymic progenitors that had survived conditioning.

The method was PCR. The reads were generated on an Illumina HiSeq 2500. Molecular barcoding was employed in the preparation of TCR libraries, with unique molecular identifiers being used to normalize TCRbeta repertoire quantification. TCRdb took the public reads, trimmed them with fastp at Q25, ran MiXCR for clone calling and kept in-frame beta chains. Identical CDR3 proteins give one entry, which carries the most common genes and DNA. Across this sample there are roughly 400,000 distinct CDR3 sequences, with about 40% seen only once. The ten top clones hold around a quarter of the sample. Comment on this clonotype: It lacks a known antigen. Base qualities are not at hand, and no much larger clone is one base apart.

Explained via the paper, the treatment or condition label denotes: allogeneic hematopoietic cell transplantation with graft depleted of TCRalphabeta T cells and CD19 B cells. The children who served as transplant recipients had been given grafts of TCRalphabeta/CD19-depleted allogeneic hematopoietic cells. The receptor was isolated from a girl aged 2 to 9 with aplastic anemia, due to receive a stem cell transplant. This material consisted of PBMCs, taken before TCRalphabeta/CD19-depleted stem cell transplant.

The sequence in DNA is TGTGCCAGCACTAACAAGAGCTCCTACAATGAGCAGTTCTTC. The encoded protein is CASTNKSSYNEQFF. Recombination linked TRBV12-3 or TRBV12-4 to TRBJ2-1; no D gene is confidently identified. Between the V and J ends, shortened by 7 bases and 0 bases respectively, the junction contains 10 bases. The CDR3 covers 14 residues, taking in both the cysteine and the phenylalanine. Only the CDR3 DNA stays, 42 bases, in frame from base 1.